A single sample is the source of the 22 T cell receptor beta chains below, sequenced in a study of blood T cell repertoires in COVID-19. TCRdb keeps only in-frame clones here, not all; method: immunoSEQ multiplex PCR. Among more than 110,000 clones listed, less than 85% were seen once. Specimen: PBMCs or T cells enriched from blood (not recorded which). The receptors stem from a woman aged 18-35 years who had been exposed to COVID-19.

The chain couples TRBV24-1 to TRBJ2-2; possible D gene TRBD1, 6 bases. This CDR3 spans 16 amino acids. CDR1 and CDR2 from the germline V gene are KGHDR and SFDVKD. V gave up 3 bases and J gave up 1 base, with 11 bases separating them. The CDR3 loop reads CATSDPRGVNTGELFF. CDR3 in DNA: TGTGCCACCAGTGATCCCAGGGGTGTGAACACCGGGGAGCTGTTTTTT.

The chain combines TRBV12-5 with TRBJ1-3; 10 bases map to TRBD1. Germline V gene sequence: CDR1 LGHNT, CDR2 FRNRAP. V was clipped by 6 bases and J by 3 bases; unmatched bases: 8. CDR3 length equals 16 residues. CDR3 coding DNA: TGTGCTAGTGGGCCCGGACAGGGGGTTGATGGAAACACCATATATTTT. It yields the protein CASGPGQGVDGNTIYF.

The chain links TRBV7-9 to TRBJ2-3, with a tentative D call TRBD2 (5 bases). The CDR3 runs to 13 residues. V lost 2 bases to trimming and J lost 6 bases, with 9 bases between them. Germline V gives CDR1 SEHNR, CDR2 FQNEAQ (reference sequence). The CDR3 DNA sequence: TGTGCCAGCAGCTTATATGGCGGGGATACGCAGTATTTT. This gives the protein CASSLYGGDTQYF.

The CDR3: CASSFLSPQAVNSPLHF. For the CDR3, the DNA is TGTGCCAGCAGCTTTTTATCCCCACAGGCTGTTAATTCACCCCTCCACTTT. The rearrangement uses TRBV11-2 and TRBJ1-6; TRBD1 is a possible D gene (5 bases). Germline V lookup: CDR1 SGHAT, CDR2 FQNNGV. Trimming took 3 bases from V and 6 from J, leaving 18 bases between them. The CDR3 spans 17 residues.

This clone has a single count. V gene TRBV29-1 combines with J gene TRBJ1-3, with D perhaps TRBD1 (6 bases). V lost 5 bases to trimming and J lost 4 bases, with 9 bases between them. Germline values: CDR1 SQVTM, CDR2 ANQGSEA. There are 12 residues in the CDR3. CDR3 sequence reads: CSVWTEGNTIYF. CDR3 DNA sequence: TGCAGCGTTTGGACAGAAGGAAACACCATATATTTT.

In its sample, this clone was seen once. The gene calls are TRBV6-5 and TRBJ1-1; 9 bases fit TRBD1. The CDR3 is 15 residues long. Germline V gene data show CDR1 as MNHEY and CDR2 as SVGAGI. The V gene end was trimmed by 6 bases and the J gene end by 3 bases; junction bases not matched to a gene: 8. CDR3 sequence reads: CASRDYRGLYTEAFF. The CDR3 DNA sequence: TGTGCCAGCAGGGATTACAGGGGGCTGTACACTGAAGCTTTCTTT.

The V gene is TRBV30, the J gene TRBJ1-5; possibly TRBD1 for D (5 bases). V was clipped by 3 bases and J by 0 bases, with 9 bases between them. CDR3 size: 14 residues. CDR1 GTSNPN and CDR2 SVGIG come from the germline V gene (reference sequence). The CDR3: CAWSQGYSNQPQHF. The CDR3 nucleotides read TGTGCCTGGAGCCAGGGTTATAGCAATCAGCCCCAGCATTTT.

The CDR3 DNA reads as TGTGCCAGCAGTTACCAGGGGGCTTATGGCTACACCTTC. Translated: CASSYQGAYGYTF. The chain joins TRBV6-2 or TRBV6-3 to TRBJ1-2, with TRBD1 matching 8 bases. The CDR3 spans 13 residues. In germline, CDR1 is MNHEY, CDR2 SVGEGT. V lost 2 bases and J lost 5; bases outside the gene matches: 1.

The sample holds a few counts of this clone. The chain recombines TRBV11-2 with TRBJ2-7, with D tentatively TRBD2 (6 bases). This CDR3 is 13 amino acids long. V gave up 5 bases and J gave up 3 bases, with 11 bases separating them. Per the germline V gene, CDR1 is SGHAT and CDR2 is FQNNGV. CDR3 sequence: CASSKDYRYEQYF. As DNA, the CDR3 is TGTGCCAGCAGCAAGGACTACCGCTACGAGCAGTACTTC.

This clone was recorded a few times. The V call is TRBV19, the J call TRBJ2-7, with 9 bases aligning to TRBD2. The ends lost 4 bases at V and 0 bases at J; junction bases unmatched: 1. The V gene's germline CDR1 is LNHDA and CDR2 SQIVND (reference sequence). The CDR3 totals 14 residues. CDR3 protein: CASSTTSGSYEQYF. In DNA form, the CDR3 reads TGTGCCAGTAGTACGACTAGCGGCTCCTACGAGCAGTACTTC.

The chain combines TRBV28 with TRBJ1-5; TRBD1 matches at 8 bases. The V gene's germline CDR1 is MDHEN and CDR2 SYDVKM. V was clipped by 10 bases and J by 0 bases; unmatched bases: 14. The CDR3 extends over 17 amino acids. Here the CDR3 DNA reads TGTGCCACCCTTCCGAGCAGGGGGCGCATTAGCAATCAGCCCCAGCATTTT. Translating it yields CATLPSRGRISNQPQHF.

V is TRBV6-5 and J is TRBJ1-1; D might be TRBD1 (6 bases). V gave up 0 bases and J gave up 6 bases, with 14 bases separating them. This CDR3 spans 15 amino acids. CDR1 and CDR2 (germline): MNHEY, SVGAGI. The CDR3 DNA follows: TGTGCCAGCAGTTACTCAACAGGGAGGGTCGCTGAAGCTTTCTTT. Its translation: CASSYSTGRVAEAFF.

CDR3 sequence: CASGLPGTAQETQYF. The CDR3 nucleotides read TGTGCTAGTGGTTTGCCCGGGACAGCGCAAGAGACCCAGTACTTC. The V call is TRBV12-5, the J call TRBJ2-5; 7 nucleotides match TRBD1. V was clipped by 2 bases and J by 2 bases; unmatched bases: 5. Germline V gives CDR1 LGHNT, CDR2 FRNRAP. CDR3 size: 15 residues.

The CDR3 loop reads CASSAGLAEQFF. CDR3 DNA: TGTGCCAGCAGCGCCGGACTAGCGGAGCAGTTCTTC. This chain connects TRBV7-6 to TRBJ2-1; 9 bases line up with TRBD2. J lost 10 bases, V lost 5 bases, and 3 bases had no gene match. This CDR3 has 12 amino acids. Germline loops: CDR1 SGHVS, CDR2 FNYEAQ.

The chain links TRBV7-9 to TRBJ2-7; 7 bases are shared with TRBD1. Germline CDR1 and CDR2: SEHNR and FQNEAQ (reference sequence). The CDR3 runs 14 residues. V was clipped by 5 bases and J by 1 base; unmatched bases: 5. The CDR3: CASSPGDRSYEQYF. The CDR3 DNA follows: TGTGCCAGCAGCCCTGGGGACAGATCCTACGAGCAGTACTTC.

V is TRBV29-1 and J is TRBJ2-5, with 11 bases identical to TRBD2. The CDR3 has 14 amino acids. The V gene's germline CDR1 is SQVTM and CDR2 ANQGSEA. V gave up 4 bases and J gave up 5 bases; unmatched junction bases: 6. CDR3 amino acids: CSVVLAGEGETQYF. CDR3 nucleotide sequence: TGCAGCGTTGTACTAGCGGGAGAGGGTGAGACCCAGTACTTC.

The chain employs TRBV7-3 and TRBJ2-3, with 11 nucleotides matching TRBD2. V dropped 0 bases and J dropped 1; count of bases not matched to a gene: 6. Germline CDR1 reads SGHTA; CDR2 reads FQGTGA. The CDR3 runs to 18 residues. The CDR3 region has the DNA TGTGCCAGCAGCTTAACGTCCCCGGGACTAGCGGGCACAGATACGCAGTATTTT. The encoded protein is CASSLTSPGLAGTDTQYF. Using reference TRBV7-3 and TRBJ2-3 for the parts outside the CDR3, the full variable domain is GAGVSQTPSNKVTEKGKYVELRCDPISGHTALYWYRQSLGQGPEFLIYFQGTGAADDSGLPNDRFFAVRPEGSVSTLKIQRTERGDSAVYLCASSLTSPGLAGTDTQYFGPGTRLTVL.

V and J are TRBV19 and TRBJ2-1; 9 bases fit TRBD2. The germline V gene has CDR1 LNHDA and CDR2 SQIVND (reference sequence). Trimming cost V 5 bases and J 5 bases; bases outside gene matches: 10. This CDR3 is built from 16 residues. This CDR3 is CASSGPSGLANNEQFF. CDR3 DNA sequence: TGTGCCAGTAGTGGCCCCTCGGGACTAGCAAACAATGAGCAGTTCTTC.

The table lists this clone with a few counts. The V call is TRBV13, the J call TRBJ2-7; 12 positions agree with TRBD2. The junction had 7 bases not matched to a gene; V was cut back by 6 bases and J by 7 bases. This CDR3 region has 14 residues. Germline V lookup: CDR1 PRHDT, CDR2 FYEKMQ (reference sequence). The CDR3 reads CASRLAGGISEQYF. CDR3 in DNA: TGTGCCAGCAGGCTAGCGGGAGGGATAAGTGAGCAGTACTTC.

The chain carries TRBV14 and TRBJ2-5, with a possible D match to TRBD2 (5 bases). Germline V gene data show CDR1 as SGHDN and CDR2 as FVKESK. CDR3 length equals 14 residues. Trimming shortened V by 4 bases and J by 6 bases, and 15 bases separated the two germline ends. The CDR3 DNA sequence: TGTGCCAGCAGCCTCACGAAGCGGTTAAAGACCCAGTACTTC. Translation: CASSLTKRLKTQYF.

The rearrangement uses TRBV30 and TRBJ1-2; 7 nucleotides match TRBD1. J was trimmed by 6 bases and V by 2 bases; bases with no gene match: 9. The CDR3 spans 14 residues. CDR1 is GTSNPN and CDR2 is SVGIG in the germline V gene (reference sequence). CDR3 amino acids: CAWSTMTGRHGYTF. CDR3 sequence (DNA): TGTGCCTGGAGTACAATGACAGGGAGGCATGGCTACACCTTC. Using reference TRBV30 and TRBJ1-2 for the parts outside the CDR3, the full variable domain is SQTIHQWPATLVQPVGSPLSLECTVEGTSNPNLYWYRQAAGRGLQLLFYSVGIGQISSEVPQNLSASRPQDRQFILSSKKLLLSDSGFYLCAWSTMTGRHGYTFGSGTRLTVV.

V and J are TRBV7-9 and TRBJ2-7; D unresolved. The CDR3 has 14 amino acids. Deletions cut 1 base from V and 1 base from J, with 8 bases between. Germline loops: CDR1 SEHNR, CDR2 FQNEAQ (reference sequence). The CDR3 sequence: CASSLDVKSYEQYF. CDR3 DNA: TGTGCCAGCAGCTTAGATGTCAAATCCTACGAGCAGTACTTC.